Listed below are T cell receptor beta chains from one sample, sequenced in a study of regulatory T cells in long-lasting Graves disease. TCRdb re-called the multiplex PCR reads with MiXCR, one entry per CDR3 protein. The table has 350,000 to 550,000 distinct CDR3 sequences, over 15% seen once. The same data also went into a second study, on T cells in Graves' hyperthyroidism and ophthalmopathy.

Sequenced here: peripheral blood mononuclear cells (PBMCs), sampled at new diagnosis, from a patient treated with antithyroid drugs. The receptors here all came from a woman aged 18-29 years with Graves disease. The CDR3 runs from the conserved cysteine through the conserved F or W.

TRBJ2-1 TRBV29-1 CSVKREGQSYNEQFF
TRBJ2-3 TRBV7-3 CASSLGTTRTDTQYF
TRBJ2-2 TRBV24-1 CATSSGGINGELFF
TRBJ2-5 TRBV4-1 CASSQVDQGAHSETQYF
TRBJ2-7 TRBV7-9 CASSYRDYEQYF
TRBJ2-1 TRBV28 CASSLTSGRNEQFF
TRBJ2-2 TRBV28 CASRYTRVGTGELFF
TRBJ2-1 TRBV7-3 CASSLRQGTINEQFF
TRBJ2-7 TRBV7-9 CASSQDSGSSEQYF
TRBJ1-1 TRBV19 CASSIGVGTEAFF
TRBJ2-5 TRBV6-1 CAIAWAEVETQYF
TRBJ2-1 TRBV6-2/TRBV6-3 CASSYPKTGGHEQFF
TRBJ1-4 TRBV14 CASSQRPGGGEKLFF
TRBJ2-5 TRBV20-1 CSARDPSGREGTQYF